This TCR beta chain was captured in a study of PD-L1 blockade in urothelial cancer. Across the whole study: Chemotherapy regimens numbering 0 to 3 had been given to patients. Reported median T cell count for blood samples was more than 140,000.

Time point described: peripheral blood 6 weeks after treatment start. General study points: Below-median pretreatment blood TCR clonality was a predictor of better survival.

In regard to this clone: What it recognizes is unknown.

Repertoires were generated with immunoSEQ multiplex PCR, while TCRdb's copy carries only in-frame clones and drops some. In the table there are around 93,000 clones, over 65% of which are singletons. With 4 bases removed from V and 0 bases from J, the gap between germline ends came to 10 bases. The germline V gene has CDR1 MNHEY and CDR2 SVGAGI. There are 15 residues in the CDR3. This chain joins TRBV6-5 and TRBJ2-1; D perhaps matches TRBD2 (5 bases). Sequenced material: PBMCs, taken around atezolizumab (anti-PD-L1) treatment. This receptor was obtained from a man between 70 and 80 years old with urothelial cancer. This CDR3 reads CASSFRGSSYNEQFF. CDR3 DNA: TGTGCCAGCAGTTTCCGGGGAAGCTCCTACAATGAGCAGTTCTTC.